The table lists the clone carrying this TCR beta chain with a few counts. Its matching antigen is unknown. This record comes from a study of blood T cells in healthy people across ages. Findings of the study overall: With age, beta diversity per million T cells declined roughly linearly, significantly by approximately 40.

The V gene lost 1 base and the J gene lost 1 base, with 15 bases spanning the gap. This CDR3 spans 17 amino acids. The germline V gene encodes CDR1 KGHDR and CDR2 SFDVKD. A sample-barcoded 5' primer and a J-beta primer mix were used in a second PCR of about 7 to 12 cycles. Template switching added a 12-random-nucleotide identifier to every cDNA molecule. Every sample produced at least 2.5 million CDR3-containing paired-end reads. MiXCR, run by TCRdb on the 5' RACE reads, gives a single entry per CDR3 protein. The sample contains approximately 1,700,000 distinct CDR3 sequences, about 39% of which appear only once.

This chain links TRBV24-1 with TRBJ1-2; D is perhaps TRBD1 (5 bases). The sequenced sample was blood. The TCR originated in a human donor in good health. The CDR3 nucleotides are TGTGCCACCAGTGATTTAGCAGGGTGTAGCGTTAACTATGGCTACACCTTC. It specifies CATSDLAGCSVNYGYTF.